A selection of T cell receptor beta chains follows, all from one sample in a study of T cell repertoires in cytomegalovirus infection. No antigen is known for these receptors. TCRdb fed the reads into MiXCR, producing one record per CDR3 protein. This sample has tens of thousands of distinct CDR3 sequences, with about a fifth found just once. The specimen comprised CD8+ T cells from cultured PBMCs, sampled from culture after CMV antigen stimulation. The receptors originated from a human donor in good health (CMV status not recorded). Some clones in this sample may be carry-over from other donors' samples. CDR3s include the opening cysteine and the closing phenylalanine or tryptophan. A D gene is named only where the DNA matches it firmly.

V gene: TRBV7-6
J gene: TRBJ2-7
D gene: TRBD1
CDR3 protein: CASSLVTGADEQYF

V gene: TRBV12-3/TRBV12-4
J gene: TRBJ2-1
D gene: TRBD2
CDR3 protein: CASILAGGPQTYNEQFF

V gene: TRBV7-6
J gene: TRBJ2-7
D gene: NA
CDR3 protein: CASSLEAGYEQYF

V gene: TRBV7-9
J gene: TRBJ2-1
D gene: NA
CDR3 protein: CASSPTLGESSYNEQFF

V gene: TRBV19
J gene: TRBJ2-3
D gene: NA
CDR3 protein: CAGRGLYTDTQYF

V gene: TRBV27
J gene: TRBJ1-1
D gene: NA
CDR3 protein: CASSSQTEAFF

V gene: TRBV11-2
J gene: TRBJ2-4
D gene: TRBD1
CDR3 protein: CASSSGQVKNSQYF

V gene: TRBV20-1
J gene: TRBJ2-1
D gene: TRBD2
CDR3 protein: CSASSGRGNEQFF

V gene: TRBV12-3/TRBV12-4
J gene: TRBJ1-2
D gene: NA
CDR3 protein: CASRKGIYGYTF

V gene: TRBV28
J gene: TRBJ2-1
D gene: NA
CDR3 protein: CASSFLLAEGGEQFF

V gene: TRBV7-2
J gene: TRBJ1-1
D gene: NA
CDR3 protein: CASSLRGVGTEAFF

V gene: TRBV6-6
J gene: TRBJ1-5
D gene: NA
CDR3 protein: CASSFTENYQPQHF

V gene: TRBV12-3/TRBV12-4
J gene: TRBJ2-1
D gene: TRBD2
CDR3 protein: CASSPVVAGNEQFF

V gene: TRBV18
J gene: TRBJ2-5
D gene: TRBD2
CDR3 protein: CASSPASGSIGETQYF

V gene: TRBV19
J gene: TRBJ1-6
D gene: NA
CDR3 protein: CASPGHYNSPLHF

V gene: TRBV20-1
J gene: TRBJ2-1
D gene: TRBD1
CDR3 protein: CSAHPPDRVNYNEQFF

V gene: TRBV12-3/TRBV12-4
J gene: TRBJ2-1
D gene: NA
CDR3 protein: CASSETSVSYNEQFF

V gene: TRBV7-9
J gene: TRBJ1-6
D gene: NA
CDR3 protein: CASSLASGTARASSYNSPLHF

V gene: TRBV7-2
J gene: TRBJ1-5
D gene: NA
CDR3 protein: CASSLNRNTINQPQHF

V gene: TRBV6-6
J gene: TRBJ1-1
D gene: NA
CDR3 protein: CASSYASWTEAFF

V gene: TRBV6-6
J gene: TRBJ1-3
D gene: NA
CDR3 protein: CASSYLAGTGNTIYF

V gene: TRBV7-2
J gene: TRBJ1-5
D gene: NA
CDR3 protein: CASSSTGMSRNQPQHF

V gene: TRBV12-3/TRBV12-4
J gene: TRBJ1-5
D gene: NA
CDR3 protein: CASSPSTSNSNQPQHF

V gene: TRBV7-6
J gene: TRBJ2-4
D gene: NA
CDR3 protein: CASSLARGGKNIQYF

V gene: TRBV6-2/TRBV6-3
J gene: TRBJ2-1
D gene: NA
CDR3 protein: CASSYRQTLGDEQFF

V gene: TRBV25-1
J gene: TRBJ1-1
D gene: NA
CDR3 protein: CASSKGTEAFF

V gene: TRBV7-2
J gene: TRBJ1-2
D gene: NA
CDR3 protein: CASQWTETYGYTF

V gene: TRBV7-2
J gene: TRBJ1-5
D gene: NA
CDR3 protein: CASSQLQGFGNQPQHF

V gene: TRBV6-1
J gene: TRBJ2-6
D gene: NA
CDR3 protein: CASKIRGIGANVLTF

V gene: TRBV7-9
J gene: TRBJ2-7
D gene: TRBD1
CDR3 protein: CASSPGTGPAYEQYF

V gene: TRBV6-2/TRBV6-3
J gene: TRBJ2-2
D gene: NA
CDR3 protein: CASTRGARGSGQLFF

V gene: TRBV7-9
J gene: TRBJ2-2
D gene: NA
CDR3 protein: CALLGEVTGELFF

V gene: TRBV27
J gene: TRBJ2-7
D gene: NA
CDR3 protein: CASSGVSYEQYF

V gene: TRBV7-9
J gene: TRBJ2-2
D gene: TRBD2
CDR3 protein: CASSRGRTGELFF

V gene: TRBV7-9
J gene: TRBJ1-5
D gene: NA
CDR3 protein: CASSPGSQPQHF

V gene: TRBV7-2
J gene: TRBJ2-7
D gene: NA
CDR3 protein: CASSYTGGANYEQYF

V gene: TRBV11-2
J gene: TRBJ1-2
D gene: NA
CDR3 protein: CASSLARVADYGYTF

V gene: TRBV12-3/TRBV12-4
J gene: TRBJ1-1
D gene: NA
CDR3 protein: CASNFGSGTEAFF

V gene: TRBV6-1
J gene: TRBJ2-7
D gene: NA
CDR3 protein: CASSDRGYSYEQYF

V gene: TRBV3-1
J gene: TRBJ2-5
D gene: TRBD1
CDR3 protein: CASSQRPGGWETQYF

V gene: TRBV2
J gene: TRBJ2-1
D gene: NA
CDR3 protein: CALTNSYNEQFF

V gene: TRBV7-2
J gene: TRBJ2-5
D gene: NA
CDR3 protein: CASSLNTPETQYF

V gene: TRBV7-9
J gene: TRBJ1-2
D gene: NA
CDR3 protein: CASRPPLVGYGYTF

V gene: TRBV7-9
J gene: TRBJ1-5
D gene: NA
CDR3 protein: CASSPWTANQPQHF

V gene: TRBV7-6
J gene: TRBJ1-1
D gene: NA
CDR3 protein: CASSLRPRADEAFF

V gene: TRBV7-2
J gene: TRBJ2-7
D gene: TRBD2
CDR3 protein: CASSPRTSGRNYEQYF

V gene: TRBV7-8
J gene: TRBJ1-6
D gene: NA
CDR3 protein: CASSLASDGSPLHF

V gene: TRBV6-2/TRBV6-3
J gene: TRBJ2-7
D gene: TRBD2
CDR3 protein: CASSKLAGGVYALELYF

V gene: TRBV7-2
J gene: TRBJ2-5
D gene: NA
CDR3 protein: CASSLNVYQETQYF

V gene: TRBV29-1
J gene: TRBJ2-1
D gene: TRBD1
CDR3 protein: CSVVQGAIEQFF

V gene: TRBV7-9
J gene: TRBJ2-7
D gene: NA
CDR3 protein: CASSLARGESYEQYF

V gene: TRBV28
J gene: TRBJ2-7
D gene: NA
CDR3 protein: CATRTAPYEQYF

V gene: TRBV19
J gene: TRBJ2-1
D gene: NA
CDR3 protein: CASTVGQDNYNEQFF

V gene: TRBV6-2/TRBV6-3
J gene: TRBJ2-1
D gene: NA
CDR3 protein: CASSYGYKVEQFF

V gene: TRBV4-1
J gene: TRBJ2-1
D gene: NA
CDR3 protein: CASSQDRGTHNEQFF

V gene: TRBV12-3/TRBV12-4
J gene: TRBJ1-5
D gene: NA
CDR3 protein: CASSSGQPQHF

V gene: TRBV19
J gene: TRBJ2-1
D gene: TRBD2
CDR3 protein: CASSIVAGGTREQFF

V gene: TRBV19
J gene: TRBJ2-2
D gene: TRBD1
CDR3 protein: CASSFHPDRGGTGELFF

V gene: TRBV12-3/TRBV12-4
J gene: TRBJ1-3
D gene: NA
CDR3 protein: CASSLRGKGNTIYF

V gene: TRBV7-2
J gene: TRBJ2-1
D gene: NA
CDR3 protein: CASSLALLPYNEQFF